The TCR beta chain described here comes from a study of T cells after yellow fever vaccination. This clonotype has a count of ten or more. Its antigen is unknown. The CDR3 consists of 14 residues. Germline CDR1 and CDR2: SGHDT and YYEEEE. V lost 0 bases and J lost 8, with 11 bases in between. TCRdb passed the 5' RACE reads through MiXCR, listing each CDR3 protein once. The repertoire consists of about 350,000 distinct CDR3 sequences, with roughly 11% occurring once and the leading ten covering roughly a sixth. General study findings and limits: A small proportion of clonotypes was detected in both the CD4 and CD8 compartments.

Here the sequenced sample was PBMCs, taken on the day of the first yellow fever vaccination. The chain is built from TRBV5-6 and TRBJ1-4; no clear D. The TCR sequence derives from a man between 18 and 35 years old who received the YFV17D yellow fever vaccine. This chain's CDR3 is CASSLGTIGEKLFF. CDR3 sequence (DNA): TGTGCCAGCAGCTTGGGGACCATAGGAGAAAAACTGTTTTTT.